The rows below give T cell receptor beta chains drawn from one sample of a study of cytomegalovirus exposure and HLA in healthy donors. Clones were read by immunoSEQ multiplex PCR, and TCRdb kept only the in-frame ones, dropping some. Among about 88,000 clones listed, roughly 70% were seen once. The sequenced material came from PBMCs. These receptor sequences come from a man aged 50 to 59 in good health and CMV-seronegative. The CDR3 runs from the conserved cysteine through the conserved F or W. Each record gives: D gene, V gene, J gene, clone size, CDR3 DNA, CDR3 protein. A D gene is named only where the DNA matches it firmly. Rows give clone size only sometimes, using once, few, many, or a class for an expanded clone.

D: -; V: TRBV2; J: TRBJ2-3; size: -; DNA: TGTGCCAGCAGTGATCCAGGGCGGAGCGCAGATACGCAGTATTTT; CDR3: CASSDPGRSADTQYF
D: TRBD1; V: TRBV19; J: TRBJ1-2; size: -; DNA: TGTGCCAGTAGTATCCGACAGGGTTACTATGGCTACACCTTC; CDR3: CASSIRQGYYGYTF
D: -; V: TRBV5-1; J: TRBJ2-7; size: -; DNA: TGCGCCAGCAGCTTGGGCGCCTACGAGCAGTACTTC; CDR3: CASSLGAYEQYF
D: -; V: TRBV6-5; J: TRBJ1-5; size: -; DNA: TGTGCCAGCAGGGCCGCGGGACGGAATCAGCCCCAGCATTTT; CDR3: CASRAAGRNQPQHF
D: -; V: TRBV6-5; J: TRBJ1-2; size: -; DNA: TGTGCCAGCAGTTACTCGGTGCTCGGCTATGGCTACACCTTC; CDR3: CASSYSVLGYGYTF
D: TRBD2; V: TRBV19; J: TRBJ2-1; size: -; DNA: TGTGCCAGTAGCAAAAAAGCTAGCGGGTCGAGCTCCTACAATGAGCAGTTCTTC; CDR3: CASSKKASGSSSYNEQFF
D: -; V: TRBV7-8; J: TRBJ2-1; size: few; DNA: TGTGCCAGCAGCCTGAGTGCGGGGCACTACAATGAGCAGTTCTTC; CDR3: CASSLSAGHYNEQFF
D: TRBD2; V: TRBV4-2; J: TRBJ2-3; size: -; DNA: TGTGCCAGCAGCCAGTTGCCGGGACTAGCGGGAGCTGGGGCAGATACGCAGTATTTT; CDR3: CASSQLPGLAGAGADTQYF
D: -; V: TRBV7-9; J: TRBJ1-1; size: -; DNA: TGTGCGAGCCGCTTAGACAGACCTGAAGCTTTCTTT; CDR3: CASRLDRPEAFF
D: -; V: TRBV19; J: TRBJ1-5; size: once; DNA: TGTGCCAGTCGAGGGGAGGGTAATCAGCCCCAGCATTTT; CDR3: CASRGEGNQPQHF
D: TRBD1; V: TRBV2; J: TRBJ1-2; size: -; DNA: TGTGCCAGCAGTGAACAGGGGGCGAAGTCCTACTATGGCTACACCTTC; CDR3: CASSEQGAKSYYGYTF
D: TRBD1; V: TRBV19; J: TRBJ1-1; size: -; DNA: TGTGCCAGTAGTACACGGGACAGCAATGAAGCTTTCTTT; CDR3: CASSTRDSNEAFF
D: -; V: TRBV6-6; J: TRBJ1-6; size: few; DNA: TGTGCCAGCAGCTCGGTAGGGGTCCTCCACTTT; CDR3: CASSSVGVLHF
D: TRBD2; V: TRBV4-2; J: TRBJ2-5; size: -; DNA: TGTGCCAGCAGCCAATTTGAGCGGGGGACTGAGACCCAGTACTTC; CDR3: CASSQFERGTETQYF
D: TRBD2; V: TRBV6-5; J: TRBJ2-7; size: -; DNA: TGTGCCAGCAGTTACTCTCTAGCGGGGGGCTACGAGCAGTACTTC; CDR3: CASSYSLAGGYEQYF
D: TRBD1; V: TRBV6-1; J: TRBJ2-2; size: -; DNA: TGTGCCAGCAGTGAGACAGGGGAGACCGGGGAGCTGTTTTTT; CDR3: CASSETGETGELFF
D: -; V: TRBV7-2; J: TRBJ1-2; size: once; DNA: TGTGCCAGCAGCCTGCGACAGGATGGCTACACCTTC; CDR3: CASSLRQDGYTF
D: TRBD2; V: TRBV6-5; J: TRBJ2-3; size: few; DNA: TGTGCCACCCGGGGACTAGCGGGACGAACAGATACGCAGTATTTT; CDR3: CATRGLAGRTDTQYF
D: -; V: TRBV2; J: TRBJ2-2; size: -; DNA: TGTGCCAGCACCCGGACTACCGGGGAGCTGTTTTTT; CDR3: CASTRTTGELFF
D: TRBD1; V: TRBV7-9; J: TRBJ1-1; size: -; DNA: TGTGCCAGCAGCCTAGCGGGACAGGGGGGTACTGAAGCTTTCTTT; CDR3: CASSLAGQGGTEAFF
D: -; V: TRBV4-2; J: TRBJ1-2; size: few; DNA: TGTGCCAGCAGCCAACCCGGGATCAACTATGGCTACACCTTC; CDR3: CASSQPGINYGYTF
D: TRBD1; V: TRBV5-6; J: TRBJ1-1; size: few; DNA: TGTGCCAGCAGCTGGGGGACAGCTTCGAACACTGAAGCTTTCTTT; CDR3: CASSWGTASNTEAFF
D: -; V: TRBV4-3; J: TRBJ1-1; size: once; DNA: TGCGCCAGCAGCTCACGGGTTGGAATGAACACTGAAGCTTTCTTT; CDR3: CASSSRVGMNTEAFF
D: -; V: TRBV2; J: TRBJ2-5; size: -; DNA: TGTGCCAGCACCGGACTAACCCAACAAGAGACCCAGTACTTC; CDR3: CASTGLTQQETQYF
D: TRBD2; V: TRBV13; J: TRBJ2-2; size: few; DNA: TGTGCCAGCAGCTTAGGGGGACTAGGAATCGGGGAGCTGTTTTTT; CDR3: CASSLGGLGIGELFF
D: -; V: TRBV5-6; J: TRBJ2-6; size: -; DNA: TGTGCCAGCAGCCGACTAGGAGGCTCTGGGGCCAACGTCCTGACTTTC; CDR3: CASSRLGGSGANVLTF
D: TRBD2; V: TRBV7-2; J: TRBJ2-1; size: -; DNA: TGTGCCAGCAGCTTTGGGACTAGCGGTTACAATGAGCAGTTCTTC; CDR3: CASSFGTSGYNEQFF
D: TRBD2; V: TRBV30; J: TRBJ2-1; size: few; DNA: TGTGCCTGGAGTACTCTAGCGGGAGAATCCAACTACAATGAGCAGTTCTTC; CDR3: CAWSTLAGESNYNEQFF
D: TRBD1; V: TRBV5-1; J: TRBJ2-4; size: -; DNA: TGCGCCAGCAGCCTAGGACAGGGGAAAGCCAAAAACATTCAGTACTTC; CDR3: CASSLGQGKAKNIQYF
D: TRBD2; V: TRBV4-2; J: TRBJ2-3; size: -; DNA: TGTGCCAGCAGCCCGGGGACTAGCGGGAGGGCCTTAGCGAGCACAGATACGCAGTATTTT; CDR3: CASSPGTSGRALASTDTQYF
D: TRBD1; V: TRBV5-6; J: TRBJ1-2; size: -; DNA: TGTGCCAGCGCAAAAATAGAAGGACAGGGTGACTATTATGGCTACACCTTC; CDR3: CASAKIEGQGDYYGYTF
D: -; V: TRBV7-3; J: TRBJ2-1; size: once; DNA: TGTGCCAGCAGCTTAACGTCCCTAGCTGGGCAGTTCTTC; CDR3: CASSLTSLAGQFF
D: -; V: TRBV6-5; J: TRBJ1-4; size: -; DNA: TGTGCCAGCAGTTACGAGGACAGCCCAACGGATGAAAAACTGTTTTTT; CDR3: CASSYEDSPTDEKLFF
D: TRBD1; V: TRBV7-6; J: TRBJ2-3; size: -; DNA: TGTGCCAGCAGCTTAGTCAGGCCAGGGGGAGGCACAGATACGCAGTATTTT; CDR3: CASSLVRPGGGTDTQYF
D: TRBD1; V: TRBV15; J: TRBJ2-1; size: -; DNA: TGTGCCACCAGCAGCCCCGGGACAGGGAGGAATGAGCAGCTCTTC; CDR3: CATSSPGTGRNEQLF
D: -; V: TRBV5-1; J: TRBJ2-5; size: -; DNA: TGCGCCAGCAGGCTGCCCGGGGGCGGGGGCCAAGAGACCCAGTACTTC; CDR3: CASRLPGGGGQETQYF
D: TRBD1; V: TRBV5-6; J: TRBJ2-3; size: -; DNA: TGTGCCAGCAGCTTGAAGGGACAGGGGGCAGATACGCAGTATTTT; CDR3: CASSLKGQGADTQYF
D: TRBD2; V: TRBV5-1; J: TRBJ2-3; size: once; DNA: TGCGCCAGCAGCTGGACCGGGACTAGCGGGGGCACAGATACGCAGTATTTT; CDR3: CASSWTGTSGGTDTQYF
D: TRBD2; V: TRBV18; J: TRBJ2-1; size: -; DNA: TGTGCCAGCTCACCAAACGGGCTAGCGGGAGGAATTGAGCAGTTCTTC; CDR3: CASSPNGLAGGIEQFF
D: -; V: TRBV29-1; J: TRBJ2-1; size: -; DNA: TGCAGCGTGGGGGGAACCGGGACTTACAATGAGCAGTTCTTC; CDR3: CSVGGTGTYNEQFF
D: TRBD1; V: TRBV5-1; J: TRBJ2-2; size: -; DNA: TGCGCCAGCAGCATAGGGACAGGAGACACCGGGGAGCTGTTTTTT; CDR3: CASSIGTGDTGELFF
D: TRBD2; V: TRBV7-7; J: TRBJ2-2; size: -; DNA: TGTGCTAGCAGCTTACTAGCGGTCCACACCGGGGAGCTGTTTTTT; CDR3: CASSLLAVHTGELFF
D: -; V: TRBV9; J: TRBJ1-4; size: -; DNA: TGTGCCAGCAGCGTAGGACTAAGGGAGGAAAAACTGTTTTTT; CDR3: CASSVGLREEKLFF
D: TRBD1; V: TRBV4-3; J: TRBJ1-4; size: -; DNA: TGCGCCAGCAGCCAAGAACCGGGACAGCGAACTAATGAAAAACTGTTTTTT; CDR3: CASSQEPGQRTNEKLFF
D: TRBD1; V: TRBV29-1; J: TRBJ2-5; size: -; DNA: TGCAGCGCCACGGGACAGGGGCCCAAAGAGACCCAGTACTTC; CDR3: CSATGQGPKETQYF
D: -; V: TRBV11-3; J: TRBJ2-1; size: -; DNA: TGTGCCAGCAGCTTAGGGAGCGTCGATGAGCAGTTCTTC; CDR3: CASSLGSVDEQFF
D: TRBD2; V: TRBV6-5; J: TRBJ2-3; size: -; DNA: TGTGCCAGCGTACCCCGGGGTAGCGGGAGGGATACGCAGTATTTT; CDR3: CASVPRGSGRDTQYF
D: TRBD1; V: TRBV4-3; J: TRBJ1-5; size: -; DNA: TGCGCCAGCAGCCAACCTAAAACAGGGGGCCGGGGTCAGCCCCAGCATTTT; CDR3: CASSQPKTGGRGQPQHF
D: -; V: TRBV19; J: TRBJ2-1; size: -; DNA: TGTGCCAGTAGTCCTGACCCCGTTTGGAGCAATGAGCAGTTCTTC; CDR3: CASSPDPVWSNEQFF
D: TRBD1; V: TRBV7-3; J: TRBJ2-3; size: -; DNA: TGTGCCAGCAGCTTAACAGGGGGCCAGGCAGATACGCAGTATTTT; CDR3: CASSLTGGQADTQYF
D: -; V: TRBV7-8; J: TRBJ2-5; size: -; DNA: TGTGCCAGCAGCCCCATCAGGGCTCAAGAGACCCAGTACTTC; CDR3: CASSPIRAQETQYF
D: TRBD1; V: TRBV28; J: TRBJ1-1; size: -; DNA: TGTGCCAGCAGTGAATTAAAGGGGACAGGCAACACTGAAGCTTTCTTT; CDR3: CASSELKGTGNTEAFF
D: TRBD1; V: TRBV6-1; J: TRBJ1-2; size: -; DNA: TGTGCCAGCAGTGCCACACCGGGACAGAGTTATGGCTACACCTTC; CDR3: CASSATPGQSYGYTF
D: TRBD2; V: TRBV7-8; J: TRBJ2-5; size: -; DNA: TGTGCCAGCAGCTTACCCGGGGGGGAGACCCAGTACTTC; CDR3: CASSLPGGETQYF